Given below is one TCR beta chain in context. The entry originates in a study of beta chain features in type 1 diabetes. The study reverse transcribed the entire isolated RNA, so it sequenced expressed TCRB transcripts. TCRdb's copy holds only in-frame clones and misses some; the assay was immunoSEQ multiplex PCR. The sample yields over 150,000 clones, less than 9.5% seen once. The CDR3 runs to 18 residues. Germline V gene lookup returns CDR1 SGDLS and CDR2 YYNGEE. V trimming: 0 bases; J trimming: 0 bases; junction bases outside the gene matches: 9. The source is a man aged 18-30 years in good health. The sequencing sample was made of central memory CD4+ T cells from blood. This chain joins TRBV9 and TRBJ2-1, with 7 nucleotides matching TRBD2. For the CDR3, the DNA is TGTGCCAGCAGCGTAGTATCGGCGGGAGACCGCTCCTACAATGAGCAGTTCTTC. Its translation is CASSVVSAGDRSYNEQFF.